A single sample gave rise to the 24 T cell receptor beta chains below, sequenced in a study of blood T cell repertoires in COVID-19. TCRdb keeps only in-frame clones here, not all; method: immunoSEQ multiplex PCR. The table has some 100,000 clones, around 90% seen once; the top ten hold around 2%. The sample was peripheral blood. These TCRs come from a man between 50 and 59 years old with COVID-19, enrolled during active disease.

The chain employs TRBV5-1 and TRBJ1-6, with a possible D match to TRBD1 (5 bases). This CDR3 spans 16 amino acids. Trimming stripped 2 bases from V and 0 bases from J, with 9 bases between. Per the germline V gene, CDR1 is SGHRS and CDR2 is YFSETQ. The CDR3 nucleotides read TGCGCCAGCAGCTTTGGGACTGTCTCCTATAATTCACCCCTCCACTTT. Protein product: CASSFGTVSYNSPLHF.

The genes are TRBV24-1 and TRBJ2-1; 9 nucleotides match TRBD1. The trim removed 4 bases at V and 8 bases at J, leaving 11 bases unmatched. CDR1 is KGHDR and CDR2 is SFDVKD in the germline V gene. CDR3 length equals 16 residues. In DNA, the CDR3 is TGTGCCACCAGTGAAGCAACGGGACAGGGTGGCCATGAGCAGTTCTTC. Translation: CATSEATGQGGHEQFF.

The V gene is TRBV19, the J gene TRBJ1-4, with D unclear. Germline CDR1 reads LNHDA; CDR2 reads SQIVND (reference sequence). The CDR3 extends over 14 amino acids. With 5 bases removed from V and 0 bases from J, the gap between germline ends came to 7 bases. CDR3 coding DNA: TGTGCCAGTAGTTTTCGTGCAACTAATGAAAAACTGTTTTTT. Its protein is CASSFRATNEKLFF.

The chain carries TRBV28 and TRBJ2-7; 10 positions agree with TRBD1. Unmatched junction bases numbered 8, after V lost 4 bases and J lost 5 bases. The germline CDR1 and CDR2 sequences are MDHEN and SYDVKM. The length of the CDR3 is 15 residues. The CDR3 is CASSSLTGGKDEQYF. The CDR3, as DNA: TGTGCCAGCAGTTCCTTGACAGGGGGCAAGGACGAGCAGTACTTC.

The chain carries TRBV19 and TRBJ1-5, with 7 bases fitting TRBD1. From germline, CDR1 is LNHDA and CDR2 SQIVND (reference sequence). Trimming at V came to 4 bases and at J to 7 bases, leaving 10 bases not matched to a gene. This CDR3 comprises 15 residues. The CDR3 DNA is TGTGCCAGTAGTACCCTTGAGCAGGGGGGACAGCCCCAGCATTTT. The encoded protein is CASSTLEQGGQPQHF.

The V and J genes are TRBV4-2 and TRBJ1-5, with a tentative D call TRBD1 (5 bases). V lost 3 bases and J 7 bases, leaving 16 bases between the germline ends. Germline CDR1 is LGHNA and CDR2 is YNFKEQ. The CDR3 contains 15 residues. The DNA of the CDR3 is TGTGCCAGCAGCCAGGACCTTTTCGGGGGGCAGCCCCAGCATTTT. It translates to CASSQDLFGGQPQHF.

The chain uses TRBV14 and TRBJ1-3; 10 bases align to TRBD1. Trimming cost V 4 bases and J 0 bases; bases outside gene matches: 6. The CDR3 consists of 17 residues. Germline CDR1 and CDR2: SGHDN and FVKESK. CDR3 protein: CASSLLTGGLSGNTIYF. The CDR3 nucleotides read TGTGCCAGCAGCCTATTGACAGGGGGCCTCTCTGGAAACACCATATATTTT.

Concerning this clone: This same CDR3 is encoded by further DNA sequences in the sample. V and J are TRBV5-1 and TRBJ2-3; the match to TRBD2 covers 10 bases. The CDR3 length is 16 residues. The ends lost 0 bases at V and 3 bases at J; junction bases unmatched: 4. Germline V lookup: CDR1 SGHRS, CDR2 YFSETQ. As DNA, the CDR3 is TGCGCCAGCAGCTTGGGGTCTAGCGGGGGAACAGATACGCAGTATTTT. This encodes CASSLGSSGGTDTQYF.

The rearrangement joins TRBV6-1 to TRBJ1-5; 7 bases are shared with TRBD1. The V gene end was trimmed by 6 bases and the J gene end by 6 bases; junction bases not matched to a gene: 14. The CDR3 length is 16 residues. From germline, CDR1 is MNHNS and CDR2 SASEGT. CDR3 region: CASSEQQGTWSQPQHF. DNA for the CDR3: TGTGCCAGCAGCGAACAACAGGGGACCTGGAGTCAGCCCCAGCATTTT.

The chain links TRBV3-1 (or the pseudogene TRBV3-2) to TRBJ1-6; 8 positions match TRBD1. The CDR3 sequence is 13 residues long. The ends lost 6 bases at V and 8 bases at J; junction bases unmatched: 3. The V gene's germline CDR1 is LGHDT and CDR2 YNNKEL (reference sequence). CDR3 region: CASRRDRYSPLHF. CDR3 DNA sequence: TGTGCCAGCAGGAGGGACAGGTATTCACCCCTCCACTTT.

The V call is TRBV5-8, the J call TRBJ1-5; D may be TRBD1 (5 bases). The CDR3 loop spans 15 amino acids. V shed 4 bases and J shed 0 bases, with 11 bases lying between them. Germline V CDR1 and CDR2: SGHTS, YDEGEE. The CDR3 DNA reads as TGTGCCAGCAGCAAAGGACACTATAGCAATCAGCCCCAGCATTTT. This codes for CASSKGHYSNQPQHF.

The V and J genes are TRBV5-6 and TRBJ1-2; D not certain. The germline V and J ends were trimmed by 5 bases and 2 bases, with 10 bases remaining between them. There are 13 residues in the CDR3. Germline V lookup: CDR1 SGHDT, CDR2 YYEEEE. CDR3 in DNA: TGTGCCAGCAGTTTGCCAGCGAACTATGGCTACACCTTC. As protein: CASSLPANYGYTF.

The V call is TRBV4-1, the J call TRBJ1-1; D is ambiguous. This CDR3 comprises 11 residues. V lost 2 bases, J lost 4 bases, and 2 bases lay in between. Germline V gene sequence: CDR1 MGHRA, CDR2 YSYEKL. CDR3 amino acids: CASSQLTEAFF. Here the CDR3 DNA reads TGCGCCAGCAGCCAACTCACTGAAGCTTTCTTT.

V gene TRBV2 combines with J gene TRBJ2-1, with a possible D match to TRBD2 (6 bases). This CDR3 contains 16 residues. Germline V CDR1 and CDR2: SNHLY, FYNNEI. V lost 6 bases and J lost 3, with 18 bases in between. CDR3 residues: CASSETTVRGYNEQFF. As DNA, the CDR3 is TGTGCCAGCAGCGAGACTACCGTGCGGGGCTACAATGAGCAGTTCTTC.

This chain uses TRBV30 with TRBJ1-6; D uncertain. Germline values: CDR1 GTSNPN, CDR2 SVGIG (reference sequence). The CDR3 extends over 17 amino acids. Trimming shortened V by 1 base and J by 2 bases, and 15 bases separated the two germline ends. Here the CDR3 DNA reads TGTGCCTGGAGTGCCCCCTATACGGGAGCCTATAATTCACCCCTCCACTTT. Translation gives CAWSAPYTGAYNSPLHF.

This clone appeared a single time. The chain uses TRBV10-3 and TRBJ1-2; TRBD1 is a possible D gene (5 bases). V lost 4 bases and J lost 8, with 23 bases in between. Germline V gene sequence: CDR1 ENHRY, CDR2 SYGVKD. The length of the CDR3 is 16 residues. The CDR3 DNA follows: TGTGCCATCAGTGTGGGGGAGGGGCCCTGGCCCAACGGCTACACCTTC. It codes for CAISVGEGPWPNGYTF.

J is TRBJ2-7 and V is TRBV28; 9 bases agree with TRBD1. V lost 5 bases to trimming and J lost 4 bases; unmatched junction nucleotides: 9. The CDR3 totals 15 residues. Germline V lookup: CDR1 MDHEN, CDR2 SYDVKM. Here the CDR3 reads CASSTPGTGTYEQYF. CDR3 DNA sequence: TGTGCCAGCAGTACTCCTGGGACAGGGACGTACGAGCAGTACTTC.

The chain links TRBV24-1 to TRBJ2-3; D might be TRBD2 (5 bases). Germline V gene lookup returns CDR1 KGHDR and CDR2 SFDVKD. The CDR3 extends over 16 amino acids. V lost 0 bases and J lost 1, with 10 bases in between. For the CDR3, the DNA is TGTGCCACCAGTGATTTGCAATTCGGGGGCACAGATACGCAGTATTTT. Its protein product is CATSDLQFGGTDTQYF.

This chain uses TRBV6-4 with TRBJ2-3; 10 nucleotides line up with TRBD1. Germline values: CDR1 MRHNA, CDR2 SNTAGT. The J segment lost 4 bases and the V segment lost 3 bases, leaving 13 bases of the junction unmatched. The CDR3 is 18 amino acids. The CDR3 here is CASSEPKGQGLSPDTQYF. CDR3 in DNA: TGTGCCAGCAGTGAACCCAAGGGACAGGGGTTATCCCCAGATACGCAGTATTTT.

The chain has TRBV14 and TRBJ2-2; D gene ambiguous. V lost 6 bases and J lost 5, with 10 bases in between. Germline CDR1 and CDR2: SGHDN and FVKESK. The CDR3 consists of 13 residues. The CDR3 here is CASSRLVTGELFF. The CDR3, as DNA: TGTGCCAGCAGTCGACTTGTTACCGGGGAGCTGTTTTTT.

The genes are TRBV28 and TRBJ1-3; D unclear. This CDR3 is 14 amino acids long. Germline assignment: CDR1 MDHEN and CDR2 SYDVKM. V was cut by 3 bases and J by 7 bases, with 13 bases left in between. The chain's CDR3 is CASSLAEVRNTIYF. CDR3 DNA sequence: TGTGCCAGCAGTTTGGCGGAGGTTCGGAACACCATATATTTT.

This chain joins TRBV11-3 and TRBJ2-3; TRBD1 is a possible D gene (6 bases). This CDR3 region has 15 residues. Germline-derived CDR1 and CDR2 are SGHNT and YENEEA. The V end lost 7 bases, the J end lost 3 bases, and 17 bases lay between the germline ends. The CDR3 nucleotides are TGTGCCAGCATCTCTAAACAGGGTTGGACAGATACGCAGTATTTT. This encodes CASISKQGWTDTQYF. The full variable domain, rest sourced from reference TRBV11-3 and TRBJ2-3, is EAGVVQSPRYKIIEKKQPVAFWCNPISGHNTLYWYLQNLGQGPELLIRYENEEAVDDSQLPKDRFSAERLKGVDSTLKIQPAELGDSAVYLCASISKQGWTDTQYFGPGTRLTVL.

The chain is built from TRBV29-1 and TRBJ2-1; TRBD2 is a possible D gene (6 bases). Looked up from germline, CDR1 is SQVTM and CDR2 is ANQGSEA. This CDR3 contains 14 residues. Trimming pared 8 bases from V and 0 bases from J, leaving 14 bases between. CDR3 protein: CSTSPGGSYNEQFF. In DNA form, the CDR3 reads TGCAGCACCTCCCCCGGGGGCTCCTACAATGAGCAGTTCTTC.

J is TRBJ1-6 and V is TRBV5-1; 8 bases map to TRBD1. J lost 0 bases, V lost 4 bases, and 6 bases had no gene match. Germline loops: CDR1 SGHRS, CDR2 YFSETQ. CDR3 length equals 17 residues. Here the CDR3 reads CASSPRTGSSYNSPLHF. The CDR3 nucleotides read TGCGCCAGCAGCCCAAGGACAGGGAGCTCCTATAATTCACCCCTCCACTTT.